This T cell receptor beta chain comes out of a study of cytomegalovirus exposure and HLA in healthy donors. CDR1 is SGHVS, CDR2 FNYEAQ, per germline. The V end lost 5 bases, the J end lost 9 bases, and 14 bases lay between the germline ends. CDR3 size: 13 residues. This clone came up a few times. Its antigen remains unidentified. Study results and limitations: Most likely, a cluster of highly shared sequence variants arose as a sequencing artifact. For presence/absence analyses, sequencing depth was assumed to be roughly uniform across donors.

Amplification used 60 Vbeta primers and 13 Jbeta primers. The assay was immunoSEQ multiplex PCR, and TCRdb's table has in-frame clones only and misses some. The data contain around 150,000 clones, 70% to 80% of them singletons. The sequence derives from a man younger than 30 in good health and CMV-seronegative. The sequenced material came from PBMCs. This chain uses TRBV7-6 with TRBJ2-1, with D hard to call. This chain's CDR3 is CASSQSLVGEQFF. The CDR3 bases are TGTGCCAGCAGCCAGAGTCTAGTGGGTGAGCAGTTCTTC.